Below are 27 T cell receptor beta chains sequenced from a single sample in a study of blood T cell repertoires in COVID-19. TCRdb keeps only in-frame clones here, not all; method: immunoSEQ multiplex PCR. The data contain around 270,000 clones, around nine tenths of them singletons. The sequencing sample was made of peripheral blood. The receptors derive from a man aged 30 to 45 with acute or convalescent COVID-19.

The chain combines TRBV30 with TRBJ2-5; no clear D gene. From germline, CDR1 is GTSNPN and CDR2 SVGIG (reference sequence). The V and J ends lost 0 bases and 4 bases respectively, with 6 bases between them. CDR3 length: 12 amino acids. CDR3 residues: CAWSVQRETQYF. In DNA form, the CDR3 reads TGTGCCTGGAGTGTACAACGAGAGACCCAGTACTTC.

The DNA for the CDR3 is TGTGCCAGCTCACTCCCAGGGGCGATAAATTCACCCCTCCACTTT. Translating it yields CASSLPGAINSPLHF. V and J are TRBV18 and TRBJ1-6, with a weak D call TRBD1 (6 bases). The V and J ends lost 4 bases and 7 bases respectively, with 14 bases between them. The CDR3 extends over 15 amino acids. The germline V gene has CDR1 KGHSH and CDR2 LQKENI.

The chain links TRBV5-1 to TRBJ2-3, with D perhaps matching TRBD2 (5 bases). The CDR3 has 13 amino acids. Germline V gives CDR1 SGHRS, CDR2 YFSETQ. V was shortened by 4 bases and J by 6 bases, with 12 bases between the two germline ends. The CDR3 nucleotides are TGCGCCAGCAGCGAGGGCCGCCGGGATACGCAGTATTTT. It is translated as CASSEGRRDTQYF. The complete variable domain, with remaining parts taken from reference TRBV5-1 and TRBJ2-3, reads KAGVTQTPRYLIKTRGQQVTLSCSPISGHRSVSWYQQTPGQGLQFLFEYFSETQRNKGNFPGRFSGRQFSNSRSEMNVSTLELGDSALYLCASSEGRRDTQYFGPGTRLTVL.

The chain combines TRBV7-9 with TRBJ2-2, with 8 bases that match TRBD1. V lost 2 bases and J lost 6; bases outside the gene matches: 8. Looked up from germline, CDR1 is SEHNR and CDR2 is FQNEAQ (reference sequence). CDR3 length equals 16 residues. CDR3 DNA sequence: TGTGCCAGCAGCTTACGTTCAGGGGGCGTTGCCGGGGAGCTGTTTTTT. Protein product: CASSLRSGGVAGELFF.

This clone was detected many times. This chain links TRBV5-1 with TRBJ1-2; 10 nucleotides line up with TRBD1. V lost 4 bases and J lost 6; bases outside the gene matches: 6. The CDR3 extends over 14 amino acids. CDR1 and CDR2 (germline): SGHRS, YFSETQ. Here the CDR3 reads CASSTGQGSDGYTF. CDR3 in DNA: TGCGCCAGCAGCACGGGACAGGGGTCGGATGGCTACACCTTC.

This sequence joins TRBV15 and TRBJ2-7; no firm D call. This CDR3 has 14 residues. Germline V CDR1 and CDR2: LNHNV, YYDKDF (reference sequence). V was shortened by 1 base and J by 1 base, with 8 bases between the two germline ends. CDR3 DNA sequence: TGTGCCACCAGCAGAGGGGCTTCTTCCTACGAGCAGTACTTC. It yields the protein CATSRGASSYEQYF.

J is TRBJ1-5 and V is TRBV2, with D perhaps TRBD1 (6 bases). CDR3 length: 15 amino acids. V was cut by 5 bases and J by 0 bases, with 11 bases left in between. CDR1 SNHLY and CDR2 FYNNEI come from the germline V gene. Here the CDR3 DNA reads TGTGCCAGCAGTCGGGAGGGGGGTAGCAATCAGCCCCAGCATTTT. It specifies CASSREGGSNQPQHF.

This CDR3 is CASTNGYIQYF. The CDR3 nucleotides are TGTGCCAGCACCAACGGGTACATTCAGTACTTC. The chain links TRBV28 to TRBJ2-4; no clear D gene. Trimming left V 7 bases short and J 8 bases short, with 9 bases between. The CDR3 is 11 amino acids. In germline, CDR1 is MDHEN, CDR2 SYDVKM.

The chain has TRBV18 and TRBJ2-3; D not resolved. V lost 3 bases and J lost 0, with 7 bases in between. This CDR3 spans 14 amino acids. Germline CDR1 and CDR2: KGHSH and LQKENI. The CDR3 loop is CASSPDISTDTQYF. CDR3 coding DNA: TGTGCCAGCTCACCTGACATCAGCACAGATACGCAGTATTTT. Variable domain in full (rest from reference TRBV18 and TRBJ2-3): NAGVMQNPRHLVRRRGQEARLRCSPMKGHSHVYWYRQLPEEGLKFMVYLQKENIIDESGMPKERFSAEFPKEGPSILRIQQVVRGDSAAYFCASSPDISTDTQYFGPGTRLTVL.

The chain couples TRBV10-2 to TRBJ2-7, with D uncertain. The CDR3 sequence is 11 residues long. V lost 5 bases and J 5 bases, leaving 7 bases between the germline ends. CDR1 and CDR2 (germline): WSHSY, SAAADI. CDR3 in DNA: TGCGCCAGCAGTTCAAGCCACGAGCAGTACTTC. Protein sequence: CASSSSHEQYF.

The chain couples TRBV6-5 to TRBJ1-5; tentatively, D is TRBD1 (6 bases). Germline lookup yields CDR1 MNHEY and CDR2 SVGAGI. V lost 4 bases and J lost 4, with 14 bases in between. This CDR3 is 15 amino acids long. The CDR3 coding sequence is TGTGCCAGCAGTTCGGACAGTGCCTCGAATCAGCCCCAGCATTTT. Amino acids: CASSSDSASNQPQHF.

The rearrangement links TRBV24-1 to TRBJ2-3; 10 bases fit TRBD2. The CDR3 covers 14 residues. After removal of 4 bases from V and 4 bases from J, the junction contained 1 base not matched to a gene. Looked up from germline, CDR1 is KGHDR and CDR2 is SFDVKD. The CDR3 bases are TGTGCCACCAGTGAAGCGGGGGGGCCAGATACGCAGTATTTT. Translation: CATSEAGGPDTQYF.

This clone was seen once. This chain connects TRBV6-5 to TRBJ1-1; 7 bases map to TRBD1. The V and J ends lost 5 bases and 3 bases, in that order; junction bases with no gene match: 6. This CDR3 is 14 amino acids long. Germline V gives CDR1 MNHEY, CDR2 SVGAGI. The CDR3 region is CASSKPTGDTEAFF. The CDR3 bases are TGTGCCAGCAGTAAGCCCACAGGGGACACTGAAGCTTTCTTT.

The rearrangement joins TRBV7-9 to TRBJ1-3, with no clear D. The V end lost 1 base, the J end lost 4 bases, and 11 bases lay between the germline ends. The CDR3 is made up of 15 amino acids. Germline V gene sequence: CDR1 SEHNR, CDR2 FQNEAQ (reference sequence). CDR3 bases: TGTGCCAGCAGCTTAGTACATCAGGCGGGAAACACCATATATTTT. It specifies CASSLVHQAGNTIYF.

V usage is TRBV21-1 and J usage is TRBJ2-4; the DNA was not used to check the table's D call, TRBD2. TRBV21-1 is given as a pseudogene. The CDR3 runs to 16 residues. In DNA form, the CDR3 reads TGTGCCAGCACGGGGGGCTGGGGGGCAAAGGAACGCCTTCAGTACTTC. The encoded protein is CASTGGWGAKERLQYF.

This chain links TRBV27 with TRBJ2-1; TRBD1 agrees at 9 bases. Germline V CDR1 and CDR2: MNHEY, SMNVEV (reference sequence). The CDR3 extends over 17 amino acids. The ends lost 0 bases at V and 2 bases at J; junction bases unmatched: 5. The CDR3 sequence is CASSLSGDRGTYNEQFF. CDR3 DNA: TGTGCCAGCAGTTTATCTGGCGACAGGGGGACCTACAATGAGCAGTTCTTC.

This chain uses TRBV5-1 with TRBJ2-1, with 9 bases that match TRBD2. V shed 0 bases and J 2 bases; nucleotides not matched to a gene: 9. Germline V lookup: CDR1 SGHRS, CDR2 YFSETQ. There are 18 residues in the CDR3. The CDR3 nucleotides are TGCGCCAGCAGCTTGGGGTATAGCGGGAGTGGCACCTACAATGAGCAGTTCTTC. It specifies CASSLGYSGSGTYNEQFF.

Here the CDR3 DNA reads TGCGCCAGCAGCCAAGACGTCGACGAGGGCGAAAAACTGTTTTTT. Its protein product is CASSQDVDEGEKLFF. This rearrangement joins TRBV4-1 to TRBJ1-4; no clear D. Germline CDR1 is MGHRA and CDR2 is YSYEKL. This CDR3 spans 15 amino acids. The V end was cut by 0 bases, the J end by 8 bases, with 13 bases between.

V usage is TRBV5-1 and J usage is TRBJ2-7; possibly TRBD2 for D (5 bases). V was shortened by 0 bases and J by 1 base, with 11 bases between the two germline ends. Germline V CDR1 and CDR2: SGHRS, YFSETQ. This CDR3 contains 15 residues. Here the CDR3 reads CASSLGTRGSYEQYF. CDR3 coding DNA: TGCGCCAGCAGCTTGGGCACTCGAGGGTCCTACGAGCAGTACTTC.

The J gene is TRBJ2-1, the V gene TRBV14; tentatively, D is TRBD1 (6 bases). Germline V gene data show CDR1 as SGHDN and CDR2 as FVKESK. With 4 bases removed from V and 0 bases from J, the gap between germline ends came to 16 bases. This CDR3 contains 17 residues. The CDR3 loop reads CASSRKPGHLSYNEQFF. The DNA of the CDR3 is TGTGCCAGCAGCCGGAAACCGGGACATCTCTCCTACAATGAGCAGTTCTTC.

J is TRBJ2-3 and V is TRBV7-9; tentative D call: TRBD2 (5 bases). Looked up from germline, CDR1 is SEHNR and CDR2 is FQNEAQ (reference sequence). The length of the CDR3 is 14 residues. Trimming shortened V by 5 bases and J by 5 bases, and 14 bases separated the two germline ends. The CDR3 region has the DNA TGTGCCAGCAGCCTTACTAGTCTTCTAGATACGCAGTATTTT. Protein product: CASSLTSLLDTQYF.

The chain combines TRBV7-9 with TRBJ2-1, with TRBD1 as a possible D gene (5 bases). The CDR3 loop spans 12 amino acids. Germline assignment: CDR1 SEHNR and CDR2 FQNEAQ (reference sequence). The V and J ends lost 3 bases and 8 bases respectively, with 8 bases between them. Here the CDR3 reads CASSFQGHEQFF. CDR3 nucleotides: TGTGCCAGCAGCTTCCAGGGTCATGAGCAGTTCTTC.

V is TRBV7-9 and J is TRBJ1-6, with 11 bases lining up with TRBD1. The CDR3 contains 15 residues. Germline V gene lookup returns CDR1 SEHNR and CDR2 FQNEAQ (reference sequence). J gave up 9 bases and V 5 bases, and 6 bases lay outside the gene matches. The chain's CDR3 is CASSPYGQGASPLHF. Here the CDR3 DNA reads TGTGCCAGCAGCCCTTATGGACAGGGGGCTTCACCCCTCCACTTT.

This clone was recorded only once. The chain combines TRBV7-6 with TRBJ2-2; 9 bases map to TRBD2. The germline V gene encodes CDR1 SGHVS and CDR2 FNYEAQ. This CDR3 contains 15 residues. The V gene end was trimmed by 5 bases and the J gene end by 6 bases; junction bases not matched to a gene: 7. The CDR3 sequence is CASSPRAGGSGELFF. The CDR3 bases are TGTGCCAGCAGCCCACGAGCGGGAGGATCCGGGGAGCTGTTTTTT.

V is TRBV20-1 and J is TRBJ1-3; 11 bases are a match to TRBD1. From germline, CDR1 is DFQATT and CDR2 SNEGSKA (reference sequence). The ends lost 3 bases at V and 0 bases at J; junction bases unmatched: 10. The CDR3 covers 18 residues. CDR3 nucleotide sequence: TGCAGTGCTAGTCCGGGGGACAGGGGGACTCGCTCTGGAAACACCATATATTTT. Amino acids: CSASPGDRGTRSGNTIYF.

The chain combines TRBV6-5 with TRBJ2-3, with 9 bases lining up with TRBD1. The junction had 5 bases not matched to a gene; V was cut back by 7 bases and J by 6 bases. Germline V gives CDR1 MNHEY, CDR2 SVGAGI. The CDR3 extends over 13 amino acids. The CDR3 spells CASTFTGGDTQYF. Written as DNA, the CDR3 is TGTGCCAGCACCTTCACAGGGGGCGATACGCAGTATTTT.

The chain uses TRBV28 and TRBJ1-5; TRBD1 agrees at 9 bases. The CDR3 is 14 amino acids. Germline lookup yields CDR1 MDHEN and CDR2 SYDVKM. The J segment lost 5 bases and the V segment lost 6 bases, leaving 5 bases of the junction unmatched. The CDR3 protein is CASRGDRDDQPQHF. For the CDR3, the DNA is TGTGCCAGCAGGGGGGACAGGGATGATCAGCCCCAGCATTTT.